Reported below is one T cell receptor beta chain. The antigen remains unidentified. The sample comes from a study of cytomegalovirus exposure and HLA in healthy donors. The germline V gene encodes CDR1 MNHNS and CDR2 SASEGT. This CDR3 is 14 amino acids long. Trimming removed 6 bases from V and 0 bases from J; junction bases left unmatched: 2. Study-level points and caveats: Sequencing likely generated an artifact that appeared as a cluster of highly shared sequence variants. The authors listed 180 or so TCR beta chains as cytomegalovirus-associated. Presence/absence analysis assumed near-uniform sequencing depth across donors.

The PCR employed 60 Vbeta primers together with 13 Jbeta primers. The table came from immunoSEQ multiplex PCR; TCRdb's copy has only in-frame clones and leaves some out. The sample includes roughly 150,000 clones, 80% to 85% of them seen just once. This clonotype was sampled from a woman aged 18-29 years in good health and CMV-seronegative. The chain recombines TRBV6-1 with TRBJ1-1, with 9 bases matching TRBD1. Sequencing was done on a sample of PBMCs. The DNA of the CDR3 is TGTGCCAGCAGGGGACAGGGATTGAACACTGAAGCTTTCTTT. Encoded protein: CASRGQGLNTEAFF.